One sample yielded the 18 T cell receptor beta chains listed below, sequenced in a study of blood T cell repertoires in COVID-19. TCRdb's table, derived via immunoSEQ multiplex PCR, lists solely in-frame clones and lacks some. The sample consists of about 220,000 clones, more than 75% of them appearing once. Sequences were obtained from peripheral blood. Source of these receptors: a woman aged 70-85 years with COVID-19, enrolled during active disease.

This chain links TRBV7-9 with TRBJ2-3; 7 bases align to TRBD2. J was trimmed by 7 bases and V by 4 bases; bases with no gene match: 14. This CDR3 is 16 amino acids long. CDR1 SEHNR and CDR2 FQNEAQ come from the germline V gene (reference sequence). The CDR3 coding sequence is TGTGCCAGCAGCTCCGTTGGGGGGAGCGGGACCCATACGCAGTATTTT. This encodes CASSSVGGSGTHTQYF.

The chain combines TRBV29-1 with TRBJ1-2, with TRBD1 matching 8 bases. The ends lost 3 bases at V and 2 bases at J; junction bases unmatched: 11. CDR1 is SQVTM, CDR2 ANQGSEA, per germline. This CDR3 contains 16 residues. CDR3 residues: CSVDAGTGNGNYGYTF. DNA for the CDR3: TGCAGCGTTGACGCGGGGACAGGCAATGGGAACTATGGCTACACCTTC.

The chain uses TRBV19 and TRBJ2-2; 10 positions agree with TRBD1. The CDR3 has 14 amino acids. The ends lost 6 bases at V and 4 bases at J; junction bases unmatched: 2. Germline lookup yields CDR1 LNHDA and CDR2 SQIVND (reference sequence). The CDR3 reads CASRGTGVTGELFF. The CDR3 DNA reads TGTGCCAGTAGGGGGACAGGGGTCACCGGGGAGCTGTTTTTT.

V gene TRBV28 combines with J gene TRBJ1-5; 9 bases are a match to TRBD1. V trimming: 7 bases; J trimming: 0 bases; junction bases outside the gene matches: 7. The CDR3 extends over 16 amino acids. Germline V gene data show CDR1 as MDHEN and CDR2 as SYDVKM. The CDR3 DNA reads TGTGCCAGCACGAGGACAGGGGTTTATAGCAATCAGCCCCAGCATTTT. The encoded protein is CASTRTGVYSNQPQHF.

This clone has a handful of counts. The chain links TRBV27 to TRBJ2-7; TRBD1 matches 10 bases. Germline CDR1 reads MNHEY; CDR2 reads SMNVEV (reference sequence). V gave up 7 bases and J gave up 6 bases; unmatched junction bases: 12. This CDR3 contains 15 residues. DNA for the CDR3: TGTGCCAGCACCCCCAGGGGGACAGGGGTCGGCGAGCAGTACTTC. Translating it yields CASTPRGTGVGEQYF.

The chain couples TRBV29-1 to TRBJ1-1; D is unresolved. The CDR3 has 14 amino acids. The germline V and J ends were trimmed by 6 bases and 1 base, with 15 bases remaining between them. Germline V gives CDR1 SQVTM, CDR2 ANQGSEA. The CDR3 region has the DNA TGCAGCGTCGAGGGTTCACGGTGGAACACTGAAGCTTTCTTT. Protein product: CSVEGSRWNTEAFF.

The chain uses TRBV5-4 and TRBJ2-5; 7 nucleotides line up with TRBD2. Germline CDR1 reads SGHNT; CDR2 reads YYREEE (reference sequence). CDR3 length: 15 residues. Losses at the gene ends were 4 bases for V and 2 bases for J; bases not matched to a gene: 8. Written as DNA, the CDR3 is TGTGCCAGCAGCCAGAAAACGGGGGGTCAAGAGACCCAGTACTTC. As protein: CASSQKTGGQETQYF.

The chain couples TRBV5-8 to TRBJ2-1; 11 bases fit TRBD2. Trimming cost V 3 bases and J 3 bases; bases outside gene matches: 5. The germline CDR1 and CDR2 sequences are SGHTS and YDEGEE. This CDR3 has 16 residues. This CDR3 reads CASSSRLAGNYNEQFF. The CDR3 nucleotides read TGTGCCAGCAGCTCGAGACTAGCGGGAAACTACAATGAGCAGTTCTTC.

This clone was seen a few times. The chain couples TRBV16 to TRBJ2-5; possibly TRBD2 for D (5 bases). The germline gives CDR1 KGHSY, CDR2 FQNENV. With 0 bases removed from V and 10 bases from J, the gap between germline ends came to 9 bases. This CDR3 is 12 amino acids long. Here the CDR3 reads CASSQSHSDQYF. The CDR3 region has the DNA TGTGCCAGCAGCCAATCTCATAGCGACCAGTACTTC.

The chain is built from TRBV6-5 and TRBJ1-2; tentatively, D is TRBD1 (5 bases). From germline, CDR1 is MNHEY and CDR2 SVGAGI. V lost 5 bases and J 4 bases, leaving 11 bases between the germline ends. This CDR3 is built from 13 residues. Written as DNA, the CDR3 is TGTGCCAGCAGTAACCAGGGAATCTATGGCTACACCTTC. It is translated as CASSNQGIYGYTF.

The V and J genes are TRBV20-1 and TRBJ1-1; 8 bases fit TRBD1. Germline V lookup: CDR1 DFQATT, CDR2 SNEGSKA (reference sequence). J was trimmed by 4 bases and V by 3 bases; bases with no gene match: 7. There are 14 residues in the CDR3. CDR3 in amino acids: CSASGQGSGTEAFF. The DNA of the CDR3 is TGCAGTGCTAGTGGACAGGGATCAGGCACTGAAGCTTTCTTT.

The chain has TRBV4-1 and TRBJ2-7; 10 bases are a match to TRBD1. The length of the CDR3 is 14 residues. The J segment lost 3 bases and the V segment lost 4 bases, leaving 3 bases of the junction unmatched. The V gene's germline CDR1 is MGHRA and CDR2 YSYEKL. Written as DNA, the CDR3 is TGCGCCAGCAGCCGTGGACAGGGGGACTACGAGCAGTACTTC. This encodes CASSRGQGDYEQYF.

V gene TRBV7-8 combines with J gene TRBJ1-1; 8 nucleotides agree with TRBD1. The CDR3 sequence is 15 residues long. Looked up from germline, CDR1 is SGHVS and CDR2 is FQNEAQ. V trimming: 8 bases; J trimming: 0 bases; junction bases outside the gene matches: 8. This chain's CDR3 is CASGPQGAMNTEAFF. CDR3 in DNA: TGTGCCAGCGGACCGCAGGGGGCGATGAACACTGAAGCTTTCTTT.

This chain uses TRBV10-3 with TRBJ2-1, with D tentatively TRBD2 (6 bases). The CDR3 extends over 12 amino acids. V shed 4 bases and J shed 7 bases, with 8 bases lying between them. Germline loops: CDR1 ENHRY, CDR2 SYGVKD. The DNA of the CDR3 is TGTGCCATCAGTGCTGGGACTAATGAGCAGTTCTTC. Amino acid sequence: CAISAGTNEQFF.

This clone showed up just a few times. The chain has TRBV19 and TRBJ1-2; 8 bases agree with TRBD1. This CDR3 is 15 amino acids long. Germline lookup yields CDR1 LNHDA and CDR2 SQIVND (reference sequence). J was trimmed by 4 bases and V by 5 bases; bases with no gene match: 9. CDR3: CASSRDRGGFYGYTF. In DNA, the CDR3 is TGTGCCAGTAGTCGCGACAGGGGAGGGTTCTATGGCTACACCTTC.

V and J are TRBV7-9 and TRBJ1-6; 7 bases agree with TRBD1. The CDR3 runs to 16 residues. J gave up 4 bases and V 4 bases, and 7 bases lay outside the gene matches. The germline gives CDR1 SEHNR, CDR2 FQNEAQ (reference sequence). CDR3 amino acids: CASSSKGTAYNSPLHF. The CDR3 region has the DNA TGTGCCAGCAGCTCCAAAGGGACAGCGTATAATTCACCCCTCCACTTT.

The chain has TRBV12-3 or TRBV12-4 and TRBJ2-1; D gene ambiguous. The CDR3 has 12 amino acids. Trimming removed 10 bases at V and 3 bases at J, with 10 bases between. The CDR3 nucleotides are TGTGCCACAGATCTGGTCTACAATGAGCAGTTCTTC. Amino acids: CATDLVYNEQFF.

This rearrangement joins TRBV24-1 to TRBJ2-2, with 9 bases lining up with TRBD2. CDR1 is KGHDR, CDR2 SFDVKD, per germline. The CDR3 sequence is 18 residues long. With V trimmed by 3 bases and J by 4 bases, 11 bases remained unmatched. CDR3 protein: CATSDTRASGAGTGELFF. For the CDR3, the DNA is TGTGCCACCAGTGATACCCGGGCTAGCGGGGCGGGCACCGGGGAGCTGTTTTTT.